This T cell receptor beta chain was observed in a study of cytomegalovirus exposure and HLA in healthy donors. Study at large: An earlier analysis found fewer than 120 million unique TCR beta sequences from roughly 170 million T cells. General study results and limits: Rarity marked most TCR sequences, yet some public TCRs occurred in many donors.

PCR amplification relied on 60 Vbeta primers (plus 13 Jbeta primers). Here immunoSEQ multiplex PCR was the method, and the copy in TCRdb shows in-frame clones only, minus some. The sample lists hundreds of thousands of clones, around 90% occurring once. In the case of this clone: What it binds is not known.

After removal of 0 bases from V and 4 bases from J, the junction contained 6 bases not matched to a gene. The CDR3 runs 17 residues. CDR1 is MGHRA, CDR2 YSYEKL, per germline. This TCR was recovered from a woman in her late teens or twenties in good health and CMV-seronegative. The sequenced material came from PBMCs. This chain uses TRBV4-1 with TRBJ2-3; 11 bases align to TRBD2. Written as DNA, the CDR3 is TGCGCCAGCAGCCAAGATCAAGGGACTAGCGGCCCAGATACGCAGTATTTT. This encodes CASSQDQGTSGPDTQYF.